This note documents a single T cell receptor beta chain sequence. Its cognate antigen is unknown. Unique molecular identifiers were carried by the TCR beta cDNA libraries. Around 460,000 cDNA molecules came from 1 to 10 million T cells. TCRdb recomputed calls from the PCR reads with MiXCR, one row per CDR3 protein. Among 650,000 to 850,000 distinct CDR3 sequences listed, under 70% were seen once. The sample originates from a study of post-analysis software for immune sequencing data. Study-level background: Secondary progressive, relapsing-remitting and progressive-relapsing multiple sclerosis were among the included disease courses.

This CDR3 comprises 15 residues. Trimming cost V 6 bases and J 2 bases; bases outside gene matches: 12. The germline V gene encodes CDR1 DFQATT and CDR2 SNEGSKA (reference sequence). The study's findings and limits: Strong co-clustering by F measure was seen for same-batch samples. With TRBV5-6, TRBV5-1 and TRBV20-1 included, five TRBV segments were more frequent in patients than in controls. Controls' normalized Chao1 diversity significantly exceeded that of multiple sclerosis patients.

The V call is TRBV20-1, the J call TRBJ2-7; the match to TRBD2 covers 8 bases. This TCR came from a girl between 5 and 17 years old with multiple sclerosis. Sequencing was performed on blood. The CDR3 spells CSAPDWAGGTYEQYF. The CDR3 nucleotides read TGCAGTGCCCCGGATTGGGCGGGAGGCACCTACGAGCAGTACTTC.